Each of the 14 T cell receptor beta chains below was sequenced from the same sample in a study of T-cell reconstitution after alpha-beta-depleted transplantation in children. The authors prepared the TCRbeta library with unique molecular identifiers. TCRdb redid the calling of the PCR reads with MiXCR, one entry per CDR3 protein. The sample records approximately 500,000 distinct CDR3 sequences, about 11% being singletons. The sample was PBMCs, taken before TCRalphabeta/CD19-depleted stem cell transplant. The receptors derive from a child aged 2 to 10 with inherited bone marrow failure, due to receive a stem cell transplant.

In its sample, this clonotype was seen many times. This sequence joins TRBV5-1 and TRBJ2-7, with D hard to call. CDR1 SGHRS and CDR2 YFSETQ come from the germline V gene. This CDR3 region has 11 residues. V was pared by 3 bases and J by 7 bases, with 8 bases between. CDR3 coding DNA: TGCGCCAGCAGCTACCTTGGGGAGCAGTACTTC. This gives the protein CASSYLGEQYF.

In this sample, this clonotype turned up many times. CDR3 bases: TGTGCCATTAGGGACAGAGACGACGAGCAGTACTTC. It translates to CAIRDRDDEQYF. The chain joins TRBV10-3 to TRBJ2-7; 7 bases align to TRBD1. Germline V gene sequence: CDR1 ENHRY, CDR2 SYGVKD. CDR3 size: 12 residues. The junction had 7 bases not matched to a gene; V was cut back by 9 bases and J by 5 bases.

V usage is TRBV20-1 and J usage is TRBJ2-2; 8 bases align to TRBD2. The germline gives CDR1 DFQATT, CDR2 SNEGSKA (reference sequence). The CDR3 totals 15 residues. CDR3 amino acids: CSSLDPGGSTGELFF. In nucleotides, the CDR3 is TGCAGCTCCCTTGATCCGGGGGGGAGCACCGGGGAGCTGTTTTTT.

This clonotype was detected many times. The CDR3 sequence is CASSQLTGGGSPLHF. CDR3 DNA: TGCGCCAGCAGCCAATTGACAGGCGGCGGATCACCCCTCCACTTT. This chain links TRBV4-3 with TRBJ1-6, with a tentative D call TRBD1 (6 bases). The CDR3 covers 15 residues. Germline loops: CDR1 LGHNA, CDR2 YSLEER. Deletions cut 2 bases from V and 10 bases from J, with 15 bases between.

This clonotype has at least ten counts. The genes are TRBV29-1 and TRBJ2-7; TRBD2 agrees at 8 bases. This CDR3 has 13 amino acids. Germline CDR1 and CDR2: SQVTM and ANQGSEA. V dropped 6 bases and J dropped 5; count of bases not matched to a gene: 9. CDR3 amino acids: CSVPSGSWDEQYF. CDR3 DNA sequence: TGCAGCGTCCCCAGCGGGAGCTGGGACGAGCAGTACTTC.

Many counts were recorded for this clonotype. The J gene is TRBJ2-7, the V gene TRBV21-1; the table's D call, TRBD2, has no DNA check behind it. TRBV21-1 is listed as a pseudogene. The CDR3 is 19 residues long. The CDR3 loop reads CASSKVGTSGRRSSYEQYF. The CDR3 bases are TGTGCCAGCAGCAAAGTGGGGACTAGCGGGAGGCGTAGCTCCTACGAGCAGTACTTC.

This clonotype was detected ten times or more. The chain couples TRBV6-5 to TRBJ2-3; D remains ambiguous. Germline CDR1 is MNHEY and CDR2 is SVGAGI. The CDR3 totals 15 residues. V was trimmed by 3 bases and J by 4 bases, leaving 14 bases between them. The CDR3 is CASSYGEQSSDTQYF. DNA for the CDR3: TGTGCCAGCAGTTATGGGGAACAAAGCTCAGATACGCAGTATTTT.

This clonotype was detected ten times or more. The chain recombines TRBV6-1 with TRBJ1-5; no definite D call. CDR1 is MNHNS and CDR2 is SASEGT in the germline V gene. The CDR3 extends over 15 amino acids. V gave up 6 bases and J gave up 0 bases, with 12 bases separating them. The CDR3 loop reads CASSPFQVSNQPQHF. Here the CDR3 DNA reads TGTGCCAGCAGCCCCTTCCAGGTTAGCAATCAGCCCCAGCATTTT.

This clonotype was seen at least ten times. The CDR3 here is CASRSTRRETQYF. Written as DNA, the CDR3 is TGTGCCAGCCGCTCTACTAGACGGGAGACCCAGTACTTC. The chain uses TRBV6-5 and TRBJ2-5; TRBD2 might be the D (5 bases). The V end was cut by 8 bases, the J end by 5 bases, with 15 bases between. CDR1 and CDR2 from the germline V gene are MNHEY and SVGAGI. CDR3 length: 13 amino acids.

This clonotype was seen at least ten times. CDR3 DNA: TGCGCCAGCAGCCAAGGGAGCCGGGTGGGGGAGGCCTACGAGCAGTACTTC. Translated: CASSQGSRVGEAYEQYF. The gene calls are TRBV4-3 and TRBJ2-7; the D gene is possibly TRBD2 (6 bases). Germline V lookup: CDR1 LGHNA, CDR2 YSLEER. Deletions cut 1 base from V and 2 bases from J, with 18 bases between. The length of the CDR3 is 17 residues.

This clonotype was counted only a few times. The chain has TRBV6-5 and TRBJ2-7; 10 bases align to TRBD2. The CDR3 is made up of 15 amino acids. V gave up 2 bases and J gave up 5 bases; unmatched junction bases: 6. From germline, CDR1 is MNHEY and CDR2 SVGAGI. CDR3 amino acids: CASSYTGTSDHEQYF. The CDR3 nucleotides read TGTGCCAGCAGTTACACCGGGACTAGCGACCACGAGCAGTACTTC.

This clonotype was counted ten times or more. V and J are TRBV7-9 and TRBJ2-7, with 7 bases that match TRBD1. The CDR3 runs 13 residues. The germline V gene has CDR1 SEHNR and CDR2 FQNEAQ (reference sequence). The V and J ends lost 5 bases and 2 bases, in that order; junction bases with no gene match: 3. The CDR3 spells CASSRDSPYEQYF. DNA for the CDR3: TGTGCCAGCAGCCGGGACAGCCCCTACGAGCAGTACTTC.

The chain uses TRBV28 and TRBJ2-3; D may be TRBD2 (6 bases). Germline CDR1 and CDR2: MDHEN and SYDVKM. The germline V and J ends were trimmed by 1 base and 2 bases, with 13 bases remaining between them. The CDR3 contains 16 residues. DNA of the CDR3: TGTGCCAGCAGTTTATTAGGGCGGGGTCTCACAGATACGCAGTATTTT. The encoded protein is CASSLLGRGLTDTQYF.

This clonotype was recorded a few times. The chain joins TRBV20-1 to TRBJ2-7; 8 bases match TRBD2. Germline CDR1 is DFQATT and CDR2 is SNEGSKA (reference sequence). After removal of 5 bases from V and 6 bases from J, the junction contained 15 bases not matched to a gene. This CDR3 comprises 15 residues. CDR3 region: CSALPAGRASGEQYF. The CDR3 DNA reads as TGCAGTGCTCTACCAGCCGGGAGGGCTAGTGGCGAGCAGTACTTC.